A single sample is the source of the 9 T cell receptor beta chains below, sequenced in a study of T cell repertoires in cytomegalovirus infection. TCRdb re-analysed the reads in MiXCR, keeping a single row per CDR3 protein. The sample has under 200,000 distinct CDR3 sequences; roughly 9.8% are singletons. Sequencing used PBMCs. These receptors were taken from a human donor in good health (CMV status not recorded). Some clones in this sample may be carry-over from other donors' samples.

The CDR3 DNA follows: TGCAGTGCTAGAGATACGGGCTCAGGGTATTCACCCCTCCACTTT. This sequence encodes CSARDTGSGYSPLHF. This chain uses TRBV20-1 with TRBJ1-6, with a weak D call TRBD1 (5 bases). V was cut by 0 bases and J by 8 bases, with 14 bases left in between. Germline V CDR1 and CDR2: DFQATT, SNEGSKA (reference sequence). The CDR3 extends over 15 amino acids.

This clonotype was counted ten times or more. The J gene is TRBJ2-1, the V gene TRBV6-2 or TRBV6-3, with 10 nucleotides matching TRBD2. Trimming removed 0 bases from V and 1 base from J; junction bases left unmatched: 6. Germline V gene sequence: CDR1 MNHEY, CDR2 SVGEGT. The CDR3 loop spans 18 amino acids. In DNA form, the CDR3 reads TGTGCCAGCAGTTACTCAGGGCTAGCGGGAGATTCCTACAATGAGCAGTTCTTC. Its protein product is CASSYSGLAGDSYNEQFF.

This clonotype came up a few times. The CDR3: CASSFPGQGYGYTF. CDR3 DNA: TGTGCCAGCAGCTTTCCGGGACAGGGGTATGGCTACACCTTC. The chain links TRBV7-2 to TRBJ1-2; 10 nucleotides line up with TRBD1. V lost 3 bases and J lost 5; bases outside the gene matches: 3. CDR1 is SGHTA, CDR2 FQGNSA, per germline. This CDR3 is built from 14 residues.

At least ten counts were recorded for this clonotype. The rearrangement links TRBV7-8 to TRBJ2-7, with D perhaps matching TRBD1 (6 bases). This CDR3 is built from 15 residues. V was trimmed by 5 bases and J by 3 bases, leaving 17 bases between them. CDR1 and CDR2 from the germline V gene are SGHVS and FQNEAQ. The CDR3 DNA is TGTGCCAGCAGCATTAACCCGGACAGTTACTACGAGCAGTACTTC. Translation: CASSINPDSYYEQYF.

V usage is TRBV24-1 and J usage is TRBJ2-5, with TRBD2 identical over 13 bases. The CDR3 spans 19 residues. Germline CDR1 is KGHDR and CDR2 is SFDVKD. V lost 9 bases to trimming and J lost 1 base; unmatched junction nucleotides: 16. The CDR3 is CATFPRTSGGPDFQETQYF. CDR3 nucleotides: TGTGCCACCTTTCCAAGGACTAGCGGGGGCCCTGATTTCCAAGAGACCCAGTACTTC.

This sequence joins TRBV20-1 and TRBJ2-3, with TRBD2 matching over 16 bases. Trimming took 8 bases from V and 4 from J; bases not matched to a gene: 12. The CDR3 runs 17 residues. Germline V gene data show CDR1 as DFQATT and CDR2 as SNEGSKA (reference sequence). CDR3 bases: TGCAGTCGGCCGGGGACTAGCGGGAGGGCCGGGGCAGATACGCAGTATTTT. Translated: CSRPGTSGRAGADTQYF.

This clonotype was seen many times. The chain links TRBV6-1 to TRBJ2-3, with 10 bases that match TRBD2. V shed 5 bases, J shed 3 bases, and the junction held 5 bases outside the gene matches. In germline, CDR1 is MNHNS, CDR2 SASEGT. This CDR3 is built from 15 residues. The CDR3 coding sequence is TGTGCCAGCAGTCTAGCGGGAGAGCAAACAGATACGCAGTATTTT. The encoded protein is CASSLAGEQTDTQYF.

This clonotype appeared a few times. This chain uses TRBV5-4 with TRBJ1-6, with D uncertain. Deletions cut 4 bases from V and 0 bases from J, with 8 bases between. The CDR3 extends over 15 amino acids. Germline CDR1 and CDR2: SGHNT and YYREEE (reference sequence). For the CDR3, the DNA is TGTGCCAGCAGCGTCAGGAGCTCCTATAATTCACCCCTCCACTTT. This codes for CASSVRSSYNSPLHF.

This clonotype was seen many times. The chain carries TRBV28 and TRBJ1-5; D is uncertain. The CDR3 has 14 amino acids. Trimming removed 4 bases from V and 9 bases from J, with 16 bases in between. Germline loops: CDR1 MDHEN, CDR2 SYDVKM. CDR3: CASSWSAVRLPQHF. The DNA of the CDR3 is TGTGCCAGCAGTTGGTCGGCAGTAAGGTTGCCCCAGCATTTT. Combining the CDR3 with reference TRBV28 and TRBJ1-5 gives the whole variable domain DVKVTQSSRYLVKRTGEKVFLECVQDMDHENMFWYRQDPGLGLRLIYFSYDVKMKEKGDIPEGYSVSREKKERFSLILESASTNQTSMYLCASSWSAVRLPQHFGDGTRLSIL.